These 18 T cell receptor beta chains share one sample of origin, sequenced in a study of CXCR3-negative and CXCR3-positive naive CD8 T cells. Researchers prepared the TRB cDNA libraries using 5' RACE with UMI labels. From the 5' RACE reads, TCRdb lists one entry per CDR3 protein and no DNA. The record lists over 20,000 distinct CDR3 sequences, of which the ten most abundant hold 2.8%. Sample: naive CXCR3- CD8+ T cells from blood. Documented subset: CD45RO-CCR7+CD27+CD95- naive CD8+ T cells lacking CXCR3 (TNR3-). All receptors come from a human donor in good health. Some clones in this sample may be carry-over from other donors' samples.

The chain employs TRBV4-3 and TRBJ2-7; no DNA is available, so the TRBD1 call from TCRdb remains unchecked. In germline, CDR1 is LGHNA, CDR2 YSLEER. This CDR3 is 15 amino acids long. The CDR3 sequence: CASSSRAGGPYEQYF.

The CDR3 here is CASSTGGTNTEAFF. The chain links TRBV27 to TRBJ1-1; TCRdb's D gene call, TRBD1, goes unchecked for lack of DNA. The length of the CDR3 is 14 residues. The germline V gene has CDR1 MNHEY and CDR2 SMNVEV (reference sequence).

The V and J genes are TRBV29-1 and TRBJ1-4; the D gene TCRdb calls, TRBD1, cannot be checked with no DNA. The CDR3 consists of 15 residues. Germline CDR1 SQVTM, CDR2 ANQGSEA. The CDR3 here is CSVEEAGTANEKLFF.

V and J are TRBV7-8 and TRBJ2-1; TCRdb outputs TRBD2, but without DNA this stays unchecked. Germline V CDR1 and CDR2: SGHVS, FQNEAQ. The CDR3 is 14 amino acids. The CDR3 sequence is CASSQVGLANEQFF.

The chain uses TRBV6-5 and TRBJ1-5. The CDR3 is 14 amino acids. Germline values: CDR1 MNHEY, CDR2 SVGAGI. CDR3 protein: CASSYNGVGQPQHF.

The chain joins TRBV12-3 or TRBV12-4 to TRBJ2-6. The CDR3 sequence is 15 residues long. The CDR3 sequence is CASSLGSSGANVLTF.

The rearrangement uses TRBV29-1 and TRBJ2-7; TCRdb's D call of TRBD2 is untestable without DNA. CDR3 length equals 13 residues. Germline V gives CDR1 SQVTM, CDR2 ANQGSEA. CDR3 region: CSVEEEEQYEQYF.

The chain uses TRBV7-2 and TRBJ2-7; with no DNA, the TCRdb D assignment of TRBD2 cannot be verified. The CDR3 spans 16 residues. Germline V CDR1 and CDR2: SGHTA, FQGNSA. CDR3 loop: CASSLLRLADTYEQYF.

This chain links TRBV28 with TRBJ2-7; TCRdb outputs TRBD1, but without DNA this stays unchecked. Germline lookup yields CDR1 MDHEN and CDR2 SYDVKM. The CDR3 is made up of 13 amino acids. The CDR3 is CASSQATGYEQYF.

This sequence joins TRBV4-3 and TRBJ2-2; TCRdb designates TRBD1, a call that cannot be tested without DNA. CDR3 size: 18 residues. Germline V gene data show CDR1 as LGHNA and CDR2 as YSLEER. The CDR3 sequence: CASSQDGAEGWNTGELFF.

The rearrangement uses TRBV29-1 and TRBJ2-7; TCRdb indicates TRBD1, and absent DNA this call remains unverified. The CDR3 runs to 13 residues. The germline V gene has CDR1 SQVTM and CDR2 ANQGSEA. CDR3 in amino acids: CSARGQGAREQYF.

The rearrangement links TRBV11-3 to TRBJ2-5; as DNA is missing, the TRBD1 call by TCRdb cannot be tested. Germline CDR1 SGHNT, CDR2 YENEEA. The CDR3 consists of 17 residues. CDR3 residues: CASSPGTGGEGEETQYF.

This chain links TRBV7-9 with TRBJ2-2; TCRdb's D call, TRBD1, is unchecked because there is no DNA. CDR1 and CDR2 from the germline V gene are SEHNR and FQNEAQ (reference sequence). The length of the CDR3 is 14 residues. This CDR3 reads CASSPSTGDGELFF.

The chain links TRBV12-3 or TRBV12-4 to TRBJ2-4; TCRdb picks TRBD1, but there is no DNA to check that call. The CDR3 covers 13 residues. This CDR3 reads CASSLTGVDIQYF.

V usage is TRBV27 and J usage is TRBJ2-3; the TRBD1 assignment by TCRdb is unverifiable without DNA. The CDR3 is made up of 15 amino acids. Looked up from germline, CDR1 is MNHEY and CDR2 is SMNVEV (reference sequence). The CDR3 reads CASSAGRLGEDTQYF.

Here the CDR3 reads CASSITTGFDEQYF. The rearrangement joins TRBV7-8 to TRBJ2-7; absent DNA, TCRdb's TRBD1 call cannot be checked. The CDR3 contains 14 residues. CDR1 and CDR2 (germline): SGHVS, FQNEAQ.

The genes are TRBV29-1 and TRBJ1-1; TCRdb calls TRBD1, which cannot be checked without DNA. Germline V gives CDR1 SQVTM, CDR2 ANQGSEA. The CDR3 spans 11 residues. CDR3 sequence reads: CSSSKGAEAFF.

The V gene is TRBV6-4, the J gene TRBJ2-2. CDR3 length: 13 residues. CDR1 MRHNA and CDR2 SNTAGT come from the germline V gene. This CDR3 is CASSEEDAGELFF.